Reported below is one TCR beta chain. Its antigen remains unidentified. Sequencing was performed with immunoSEQ multiplex PCR; in TCRdb, only in-frame clones are kept and a portion is missing. Of about 75,000 clones detected, around 90% appear once; the ten largest clones hold 0.35% to 0.45%. The data belong to a study of OX40 agonist ivuxolimab in advanced cancers. Looking at the study overall: Those treated in dose escalation had hepatocellular carcinoma, melanoma, renal cell cancer or head and neck cancer.

CDR1 is SGHKS, CDR2 YYEKEE, per germline (reference sequence). The CDR3 consists of 15 residues. V gave up 4 bases and J gave up 6 bases, with 20 bases separating them. Regarding the study as a whole: There were also nonresponders showing low normalized T-cell clonal expansion. Some of the lowest clonal expansion was seen in partial responders at 0.1-3.0 mg/kg.

The input for sequencing was CD4+ or CD8+ T cells sorted from blood, taken in a trial of the OX40 agonist ivuxolimab. The sequence came from an adult with an advanced solid tumor such as melanoma, head and neck, liver or kidney cancer. This chain joins TRBV5-5 and TRBJ2-7; perhaps TRBD2 as D (7 bases). In DNA, the CDR3 is TGTGCCAGCAGCCAGGGCCTCTCGGGGGGCCGCGAGCAGTACTTC. Its protein is CASSQGLSGGREQYF. Using reference TRBV5-5 and TRBJ2-7 for the parts outside the CDR3, the full variable domain is DAGVTQSPTHLIKTRGQQVTLRCSPISGHKSVSWYQQVLGQGPQFIFQYYEKEERGRGNFPDRFSARQFPNYSSELNVNALLLGDSALYLCASSQGLSGGREQYFGPGTRLTVT.